This TCR beta chain was identified during a study of blood T cell repertoires in COVID-19. Seattle enrolled patients during active infection and tracked them longitudinally. Clones were read by immunoSEQ multiplex PCR, and TCRdb kept only the in-frame ones, dropping some. The profile shows approximately 340,000 clones, about nine tenths of them singletons. The V segment lost 6 bases and the J segment 5 bases; nucleotides outside the gene matches: 12. The germline V gene has CDR1 LNHDA and CDR2 SQIVND (reference sequence). The CDR3 is 16 residues long. The origin of this receptor is a young man with COVID-19, enrolled during active disease. Material for sequencing was peripheral blood. This chain links TRBV19 with TRBJ2-2; TRBD2 matches 7 bases. CDR3 bases: TGTGCCAGTAGAAACCCCAGTCAAGCGGGGACCGGGGAGCTGTTTTTT. This codes for CASRNPSQAGTGELFF.